This T cell receptor (beta chain) was retrieved from a study of regulatory T cells in long-lasting Graves disease. Building of the TCR beta libraries involved iRepertoire HTBI primers and Arm-PCR of CDR3 regions. Original processing notes: Sequenced samples collectively carried around 60 TRBV and over 11 TRBJ segments. TCRdb passed the multiplex PCR reads through MiXCR, listing each CDR3 protein once. The V and J calls were not made by the authors but by TCRdb's processing. The table shows roughly 560,000 distinct CDR3 sequences, with 15% to 20% occurring only once. As to time point: newly diagnosed GD, antithyroid drugs for less than 3 months. Construction of the TCR library relied on RNA isolated from PBMCs. Germline CDR1 is KGHDR and CDR2 is SFDVKD. V lost 5 bases and J lost 2, with 8 bases in between. The CDR3 runs 13 residues. These same records also appear under a second study, on T cells in Graves' hyperthyroidism and ophthalmopathy. Turning to that study: No progression to ophthalmopathy during 18 months of follow-up defined stable disease. Clinical symptoms, serum thyroxine and TRAb, thyroid ultrasound and orbital computed tomography were used for the diagnoses. Blood also showed most of the thyroid clonotypes that were expanded above 0.001.

The V and J genes are TRBV24-1 and TRBJ1-1; a weak D match, TRBD1 (5 bases). This clonotype was sampled from a woman aged 35-65 years with Graves disease. The sequencing used peripheral blood mononuclear cells (PBMCs), collected at new diagnosis, from a patient treated with antithyroid drugs. The CDR3 DNA reads as TGTGCCACCAGTGGACAGCTTAACACTGAAGCTTTCTTT. It is translated as CATSGQLNTEAFF.